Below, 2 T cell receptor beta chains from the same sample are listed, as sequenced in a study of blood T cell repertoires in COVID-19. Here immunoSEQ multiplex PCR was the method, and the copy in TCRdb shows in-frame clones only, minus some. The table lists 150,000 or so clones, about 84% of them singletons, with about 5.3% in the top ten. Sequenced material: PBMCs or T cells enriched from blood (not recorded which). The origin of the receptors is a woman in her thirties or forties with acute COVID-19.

The CDR3 here is CASSAPLRRGEGETQYF. The DNA of the CDR3 is TGTGCCAGCAGCGCGCCCCTTCGTCGGGGGGAGGGGGAGACCCAGTACTTC. This chain links TRBV11-3 with TRBJ2-5, with 7 bases fitting TRBD2. The CDR3 extends over 17 amino acids. Trimming removed 5 bases from V and 5 bases from J; junction bases left unmatched: 17. CDR1 is SGHNT and CDR2 is YENEEA in the germline V gene. Supplemented by reference TRBV11-3 and TRBJ2-5, the full variable domain reads EAGVVQSPRYKIIEKKQPVAFWCNPISGHNTLYWYLQNLGQGPELLIRYENEEAVDDSQLPKDRFSAERLKGVDSTLKIQPAELGDSAVYLCASSAPLRRGEGETQYFGPGTRLLVL.

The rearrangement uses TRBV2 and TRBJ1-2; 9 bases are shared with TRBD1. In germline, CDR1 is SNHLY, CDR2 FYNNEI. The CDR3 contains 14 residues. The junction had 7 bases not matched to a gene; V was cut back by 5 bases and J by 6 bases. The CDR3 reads CASSTGTGLDGYTF. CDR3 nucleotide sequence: TGTGCCAGCAGTACCGGGACAGGGTTGGATGGCTACACCTTC.